Below are 20 T cell receptor beta chains sequenced from a single sample in a study of vaccination effects on CD4 cells after COVID-19. What these receptors recognize is not known. Generated by immunoSEQ multiplex PCR, the TCRdb table keeps only in-frame clones and is missing some. The sample yields about 54,000 clones, 75% to 90% seen once. With the ViraFEST assay, the study expanded antigen-specific CD4+ T cells using viral peptide pools, then sequenced them. Isolating CD4+ T cells followed more than 9 days of culture. This sample comprised CD4+ T cells from PBMCs cultured with HCoV-229E spike peptides, obtained before COVID-19 vaccination. The source of these receptors is a human donor who received a COVID-19 vaccine.

The chain joins TRBV6-5 to TRBJ1-5, with 7 bases aligning to TRBD1. CDR1 and CDR2 (germline): MNHEY, SVGAGI. V lost 5 bases and J lost 4; bases outside the gene matches: 5. The CDR3 is 14 residues long. The CDR3 is CASSPGQANQPQHF. For the CDR3, the DNA is TGTGCCAGCAGTCCTGGACAGGCTAATCAGCCCCAGCATTTT.

The chain employs TRBV2 and TRBJ1-4; 7 bases line up with TRBD1. V was clipped by 8 bases and J by 7 bases; unmatched bases: 7. CDR1 is SNHLY and CDR2 is FYNNEI in the germline V gene. The CDR3 consists of 13 residues. This chain's CDR3 is CASHGTVVEKLFF. Here the CDR3 DNA reads TGTGCCAGCCACGGGACAGTTGTTGAAAAACTGTTTTTT.

The chain couples TRBV7-2 to TRBJ1-1; D not certain. Trimming removed 3 bases at V and 2 bases at J, with 4 bases between. The CDR3 sequence is 12 residues long. Per germline, CDR1 SGHTA and CDR2 FQGNSA. CDR3 bases: TGTGCCAGCAGCTTTTACAACACTGAAGCTTTCTTT. The encoded protein is CASSFYNTEAFF.

This clone was observed a single time. One junction end does not reproduce the germline sequence, and a read error may be involved. J is TRBJ1-1 and V is TRBV7-2, with D possibly TRBD1 on 5 matching bases. There are 15 residues in the CDR3. Germline CDR1 SGHTA, CDR2 FQGNSA. The CDR3 nucleotides read TGTGCCAGCAGTTTAGCGACAGTAATGAACACTGAAGCTTTCTTT. It encodes CASSLATVMNTEAFF.

The J gene is TRBJ1-3, the V gene TRBV21-1. TRBV21-1 is deemed a pseudogene. This CDR3 region has 17 residues. CDR3 bases: TGTGCCAGCAGTCACCCGCGACTTAAGAGCTCTGGAAACACCATATATTTT. Translated, it gives CASSHPRLKSSGNTIYF.

This clone showed up just once. The gene calls are TRBV14 and TRBJ1-6; D unclear. The CDR3 totals 14 residues. Trimming removed 3 bases at V and 8 bases at J, with 11 bases between. From germline, CDR1 is SGHDN and CDR2 FVKESK. CDR3 in amino acids: CASSHPKYDSPLHF. The CDR3 nucleotides are TGTGCCAGCAGCCACCCGAAGTACGATTCACCCCTCCACTTT. The variable domain in full, with the rest retrieved from reference TRBV14 and TRBJ1-6, is EAGVTQFPSHSVIEKGQTVTLRCDPISGHDNLYWYRRVMGKEIKFLLHFVKESKQDESGMPNNRFLAERTGGTYSTLKVQPAELEDSGVYFCASSHPKYDSPLHFGNGTRLTVT.

This clone was detected once. V is TRBV5-1 and J is TRBJ1-2, with 9 bases identical to TRBD1. CDR3 length: 13 amino acids. Trimming took 2 bases from V and 7 from J; bases not matched to a gene: 3. Germline V lookup: CDR1 SGHRS, CDR2 YFSETQ. The CDR3 loop is CASSLGTGFGYTF. The CDR3 DNA sequence: TGCGCCAGCAGCTTAGGGACAGGGTTTGGCTACACCTTC.

This clone occurred once. The chain is built from TRBV5-6 and TRBJ2-7; 7 bases line up with TRBD1. Per germline, CDR1 SGHDT and CDR2 YYEEEE. Trimming removed 3 bases from V and 4 bases from J; junction bases left unmatched: 1. There are 12 residues in the CDR3. CDR3 nucleotides: TGTGCCAGCAGCTGGGGACAGTACGAGCAGTACGTC. It codes for CASSWGQYEQYV.

This CDR3 is CASNNFGGAGQPQHF. The DNA for the CDR3 is TGTGCCAGCAACAACTTCGGAGGGGCCGGGCAGCCCCAGCATTTT. This sequence joins TRBV6-6 and TRBJ1-5; D is possibly TRBD1 (5 bases). Trimming took 7 bases from V and 7 from J, leaving 20 bases between them. The CDR3 is made up of 15 amino acids. Germline V gene sequence: CDR1 MNHNY, CDR2 SVGAGI (reference sequence).

The V and J genes are TRBV5-1 and TRBJ2-1; D is perhaps TRBD2 (5 bases). CDR3 length equals 13 residues. Germline assignment: CDR1 SGHRS and CDR2 YFSETQ. Trimming removed 0 bases at V and 9 bases at J, with 10 bases between. The CDR3 region is CASSLGPRGEQFF. CDR3 DNA sequence: TGCGCCAGCAGCTTGGGACCCCGGGGTGAGCAGTTCTTC. The variable domain in full, completed from reference TRBV5-1 and TRBJ2-1, reads KAGVTQTPRYLIKTRGQQVTLSCSPISGHRSVSWYQQTPGQGLQFLFEYFSETQRNKGNFPGRFSGRQFSNSRSEMNVSTLELGDSALYLCASSLGPRGEQFFGPGTRLTVL.

On this clone: This sample also contains other DNA sequences that code for the same CDR3. The chain is built from TRBV5-1 and TRBJ2-2; TRBD1 is a possible D gene (6 bases). The germline gives CDR1 SGHRS, CDR2 YFSETQ. V gave up 0 bases and J gave up 3 bases, with 6 bases separating them. This CDR3 region has 14 residues. Written as DNA, the CDR3 is TGCGCCAGCAGCTTGGCAGGGGACACCGGGGAGCTGTTTTTT. Protein: CASSLAGDTGELFF.

This clone appeared a few times. The rearrangement links TRBV5-4 to TRBJ2-7; the match to TRBD1 covers 7 bases. The trim removed 0 bases at V and 0 bases at J, leaving 6 bases unmatched. CDR3 size: 16 residues. Looked up from germline, CDR1 is SGHNT and CDR2 is YYREEE (reference sequence). CDR3 amino acids: CASSLGGQFLSYEQYV. DNA for the CDR3: TGTGCCAGCAGCTTGGGGGGACAGTTTCTCTCCTACGAGCAGTACGTC.

J is TRBJ2-7 and V is TRBV6-5, with 12 bases lining up with TRBD2. V was pared by 5 bases and J by 7 bases, with 6 bases of the junction left unmatched. The germline gives CDR1 MNHEY, CDR2 SVGAGI. This CDR3 spans 14 amino acids. As DNA, the CDR3 is TGTGCCAGCAGTACTAGCGGGGGGATCACAGAGCAGTACGTC. This translates into CASSTSGGITEQYV.

This sequence joins TRBV5-5 and TRBJ1-2; D remains ambiguous. The germline V gene encodes CDR1 SGHKS and CDR2 YYEKEE (reference sequence). The length of the CDR3 is 14 residues. Deletions cut 0 bases from V and 8 bases from J, with 14 bases between. The CDR3 DNA reads TGTGCCAGCAGCTTGGCGACCGGTTCGGGGGGCTACACCTTC. It encodes CASSLATGSGGYTF.

The genes are TRBV5-1 and TRBJ2-3; D is perhaps TRBD2 (7 bases). V gave up 7 bases and J gave up 2 bases, with 14 bases separating them. CDR1 SGHRS and CDR2 YFSETQ come from the germline V gene. The CDR3 runs 14 residues. CDR3 amino acids: CASSGGRLTDTQYF. CDR3 sequence (DNA): TGCGCCAGCTCCGGGGGGCGACTCACAGATACGCAGTATTTT. Complete variable domain (other parts from reference TRBV5-1 and TRBJ2-3): KAGVTQTPRYLIKTRGQQVTLSCSPISGHRSVSWYQQTPGQGLQFLFEYFSETQRNKGNFPGRFSGRQFSNSRSEMNVSTLELGDSALYLCASSGGRLTDTQYFGPGTRLTVL.

This clone was detected only once. The gene calls are TRBV7-9 and TRBJ1-1; D is unresolved. Germline-derived CDR1 and CDR2 are SEHNR and FQNEAQ (reference sequence). The CDR3 loop spans 16 amino acids. Trimming removed 5 bases from V and 0 bases from J, with 16 bases in between. This CDR3 is CASSGNVRLVNTEAFF. The CDR3 DNA follows: TGTGCCAGCAGCGGAAACGTGAGACTGGTGAACACTGAAGCTTTCTTT.

The chain links TRBV29-1 to TRBJ1-5; TRBD1 matches 9 bases. V lost 4 bases and J lost 7; bases outside the gene matches: 2. CDR3 length: 12 amino acids. Germline CDR1 and CDR2: SQVTM and ANQGSEA. The CDR3 bases are TGCAGCGTTGGGACAGGGGTACAGCCCCAGCATTTT. Translation: CSVGTGVQPQHF.

The chain recombines TRBV7-2 with TRBJ1-5; D is unresolved. Germline V lookup: CDR1 SGHTA, CDR2 FQGNSA. The CDR3 sequence is 16 residues long. V was cut by 4 bases and J by 1 base, with 14 bases left in between. CDR3 sequence: CASSYKGMGSNQPQHF. The CDR3 DNA sequence: TGTGCCAGCAGCTACAAAGGGATGGGGAGCAATCAGCCCCAGCATTTT.

This clone was detected only once. The genes are TRBV5-1 and TRBJ2-2; a possible D gene is TRBD2 (6 bases). The CDR3 runs to 16 residues. V was pared by 0 bases and J by 0 bases, with 9 bases between. Per the germline V gene, CDR1 is SGHRS and CDR2 is YFSETQ. The CDR3 loop is CASSLASGANTGELFF. The CDR3 nucleotides are TGCGCCAGCAGCTTGGCCTCGGGGGCGAACACCGGGGAGCTGTTTTTT. Variable domain in full (rest from reference TRBV5-1 and TRBJ2-2): KAGVTQTPRYLIKTRGQQVTLSCSPISGHRSVSWYQQTPGQGLQFLFEYFSETQRNKGNFPGRFSGRQFSNSRSEMNVSTLELGDSALYLCASSLASGANTGELFFGEGSRLTVL.

This chain joins TRBV9 and TRBJ2-2; 8 nucleotides align to TRBD2. Germline CDR1 SGDLS, CDR2 YYNGEE. The CDR3 extends over 16 amino acids. After removal of 2 bases from V and 6 bases from J, the junction contained 9 bases not matched to a gene. CDR3 nucleotides: TGTGCCAGCAGCGTGGCAGCGGGGGTAAATGCCGGGGAGCTGTTTTTT. Translation: CASSVAAGVNAGELFF.